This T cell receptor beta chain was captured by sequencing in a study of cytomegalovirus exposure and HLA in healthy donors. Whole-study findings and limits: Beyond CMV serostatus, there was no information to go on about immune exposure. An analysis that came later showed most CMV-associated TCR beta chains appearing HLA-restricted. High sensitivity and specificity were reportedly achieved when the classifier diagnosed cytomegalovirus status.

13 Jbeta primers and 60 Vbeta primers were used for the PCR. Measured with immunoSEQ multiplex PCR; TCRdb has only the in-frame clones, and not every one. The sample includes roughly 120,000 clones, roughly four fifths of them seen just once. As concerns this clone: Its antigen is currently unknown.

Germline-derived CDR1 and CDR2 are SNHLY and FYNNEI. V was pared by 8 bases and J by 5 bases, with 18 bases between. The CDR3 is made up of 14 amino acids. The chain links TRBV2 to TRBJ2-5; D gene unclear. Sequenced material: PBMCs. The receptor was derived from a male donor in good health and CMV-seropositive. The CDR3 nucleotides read TGTGCCAGCGTACAAGGCTGGGCTGAGGAGACCCAGTACTTC. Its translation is CASVQGWAEETQYF.